This TCR beta chain was observed in a study of T cell changes during pregnancy in multiple sclerosis. V shed 2 bases and J 4 bases; nucleotides not matched to a gene: 13. Germline assignment: CDR1 LGHNA and CDR2 YSLEER. The CDR3 sequence is 17 residues long. This table comes from immunoSEQ multiplex PCR, and its TCRdb copy is limited to in-frame clones, with some not included. Among 40,000 to 50,000 clones, 90% to 95% were seen once, and the ten largest hold approximately 8.7%. The specimen was CD8+ T cells from peripheral blood mononuclear cells, collected in the third trimester of pregnancy. This clonotype was sampled from a female donor with multiple sclerosis, enrolled in a pregnancy study. J is TRBJ1-2 and V is TRBV4-3; TRBD1 aligns across 7 bases. CDR3 loop: CASSQSVPEGAGYGYTF. CDR3 coding DNA: TGCGCCAGCAGCCAAAGCGTTCCCGAGGGGGCTGGCTATGGCTACACCTTC.